Shown below are 17 T cell receptor beta chains from a single sample sequenced in a study of identical twins. In TCRdb, the 5' RACE reads were re-called with MiXCR into one record per CDR3 protein. The table has more than 1.5 million distinct CDR3 sequences, under 35% seen once. The sample taken for sequencing was cord blood. These receptors all come from a newborn girl in good health.

This rearrangement joins TRBV20-1 to TRBJ2-1, with D perhaps matching TRBD1 or TRBD2 (7 bases each). CDR1 and CDR2 (germline): DFQATT, SNEGSKA (reference sequence). The CDR3 sequence is 18 residues long. V was cut by 3 bases and J by 3 bases, with 24 bases left in between. The CDR3 DNA reads TGCAGTGCTAGGGGGGGGACAGAGGATTCGCGGTACTACAATGAGCAGTTCTTC. Residues: CSARGGTEDSRYYNEQFF.

This clonotype was recorded only once. The V and J genes are TRBV7-2 and TRBJ2-6; D uncertain. The CDR3 runs to 17 residues. In germline, CDR1 is SGHTA, CDR2 FQGNSA. V was pared by 1 base and J by 2 bases, with 12 bases between. In DNA form, the CDR3 reads TGTGCCAGCAGCTTAGTGGCAAGCCCGACTGGGGCCAACGTCCTGACTTTC. Protein: CASSLVASPTGANVLTF.

This chain joins TRBV6-1 and TRBJ1-5; D unresolved. Deletions cut 5 bases from V and 3 bases from J, with 11 bases between. There are 14 residues in the CDR3. In germline, CDR1 is MNHNS, CDR2 SASEGT. The CDR3 sequence is CASSRNYNNQPQHF. For the CDR3, the DNA is TGTGCCAGCAGTCGTAATTATAACAATCAGCCCCAGCATTTT.

The chain is built from TRBV19 and TRBJ2-1; 10 positions match TRBD1. The V gene end was trimmed by 3 bases and the J gene end by 9 bases; junction bases not matched to a gene: 2. Germline assignment: CDR1 LNHDA and CDR2 SQIVND (reference sequence). The CDR3 consists of 13 residues. CDR3 residues: CASSMTGGGEQFF. CDR3 DNA: TGTGCCAGTAGTATGACAGGGGGCGGTGAGCAGTTCTTC.

This clonotype was counted between two and nine times. The chain couples TRBV11-2 to TRBJ2-3; D possibly corresponds to TRBD1 (5 bases). CDR3 size: 15 residues. Germline CDR1 is SGHAT and CDR2 is FQNNGV. V lost 5 bases and J 0 bases, leaving 12 bases between the germline ends. The CDR3, as DNA: TGTGCCAGCAGCCCAGACAGAATTAGCACAGATACGCAGTATTTT. Translation: CASSPDRISTDTQYF.

This clonotype was detected a few times. The V gene is TRBV29-1, the J gene TRBJ2-3, with a possible D match to TRBD2 (6 bases). The CDR3 is 12 amino acids. CDR1 is SQVTM, CDR2 ANQGSEA, per germline. With 1 base removed from V and 4 bases from J, the gap between germline ends came to 6 bases. The DNA of the CDR3 is TGCAGCGTTGAAGCGGGAGCAGATACGCAGTATTTT. Its protein product is CSVEAGADTQYF.

The sample holds many counts of this clonotype. This rearrangement joins TRBV12-3 or TRBV12-4 to TRBJ2-1; no reliable D call. Trimming took 6 bases from V and 7 from J, leaving 13 bases between them. This CDR3 region has 13 residues. In DNA form, the CDR3 reads TGTGCCAGCAGCGACCCCCCTGGTAATGAGCAGTTCTTC. Its translation: CASSDPPGNEQFF.

This clonotype was found many times. This chain uses TRBV29-1 with TRBJ1-2; 9 bases map to TRBD1. CDR1 is SQVTM, CDR2 ANQGSEA, per germline. CDR3 length: 13 residues. With 7 bases clipped from V and 3 bases from J, the junction kept 6 bases outside the gene matches. The CDR3 sequence: CSALDRGYYGYTF. The CDR3 region has the DNA TGCAGCGCCCTGGACAGGGGATACTATGGCTACACCTTC.

This clonotype occurred a few times. The chain links TRBV6-6 to TRBJ2-5; 9 nucleotides agree with TRBD2. V shed 11 bases and J 4 bases; nucleotides not matched to a gene: 5. The CDR3 is 12 amino acids. Germline CDR1 is MNHNY and CDR2 is SVGAGI (reference sequence). DNA for the CDR3: TGTGCCGCAGGGACTAGCCGAGAGACCCAGTACTTC. It is translated as CAAGTSRETQYF.

This clonotype has ten or more counts. The chain uses TRBV10-3 and TRBJ2-7; 10 positions match TRBD1. With V trimmed by 11 bases and J by 0 bases, 4 bases remained unmatched. Per the germline V gene, CDR1 is ENHRY and CDR2 is SYGVKD. This CDR3 has 13 amino acids. CDR3 in DNA: TGTGCCCTTAGACAGGGGGCCTCCTACGAGCAGTACTTC. It codes for CALRQGASYEQYF.

V is TRBV7-2 and J is TRBJ2-1, with D tentatively TRBD1 or TRBD2 (5 bases each). The CDR3 length is 18 residues. Germline V gene lookup returns CDR1 SGHTA and CDR2 FQGNSA. Deletions cut 3 bases from V and 7 bases from J, with 25 bases between. The CDR3 protein is CASSFLDPGTVALNEQFF. The CDR3, as DNA: TGTGCCAGCAGCTTTCTCGACCCCGGGACCGTGGCCCTGAATGAGCAGTTCTTC.

This chain uses TRBV5-6 with TRBJ2-1, with TRBD1 as a possible D gene (6 bases). The CDR3 sequence is 16 residues long. The V gene's germline CDR1 is SGHDT and CDR2 YYEEEE. Between the trimmed V and J ends, which lost 0 bases and 3 bases, there was a span of 13 bases. CDR3 residues: CASSLGVSTGYNEQFF. The CDR3 DNA follows: TGTGCCAGCAGCTTGGGAGTATCGACAGGCTACAATGAGCAGTTCTTC. The variable domain in full, completed from reference TRBV5-6 and TRBJ2-1, reads DAGVTQSPTHLIKTRGQQVTLRCSPKSGHDTVSWYQQALGQGPQFIFQYYEEEERQRGNFPDRFSGHQFPNYSSELNVNALLLGDSALYLCASSLGVSTGYNEQFFGPGTRLTVL.

The chain combines TRBV20-1 with TRBJ2-7; 9 bases map to TRBD1. The CDR3 is made up of 15 amino acids. With V trimmed by 4 bases and J by 2 bases, 9 bases remained unmatched. In germline, CDR1 is DFQATT, CDR2 SNEGSKA (reference sequence). The CDR3: CSANPGQGGTYEQYF. CDR3 bases: TGCAGTGCTAACCCGGGACAGGGAGGAACCTACGAGCAGTACTTC.

Notes on this clonotype: It may be a read error: a sequence one base away is much more abundant. This CDR3 is CASSLTRGSSDEQYF. In nucleotides, the CDR3 is TGTGCCAGCAGCTTAACTCGCGGTAGCTCCGACGAGCAGTACTTC. V is TRBV13 and J is TRBJ2-7; no clear D. The V gene's germline CDR1 is PRHDT and CDR2 FYEKMQ (reference sequence). The CDR3 extends over 15 amino acids.

This sequence joins TRBV5-1 and TRBJ2-7, with 10 bases that match TRBD1. Germline-derived CDR1 and CDR2 are SGHRS and YFSETQ. The CDR3 loop spans 15 amino acids. Germline trimming cut 4 bases from V and 7 bases from J; bases unmatched to any gene: 11. The CDR3 region has the DNA TGCGCCAGCAGCCCCGTTGGACAGGGGGGGAATGAGCAGTACTTC. Translation: CASSPVGQGGNEQYF.

The CDR3: CASRFVLVEGGSYNEQYF. CDR3 nucleotide sequence: TGTGCCAGCAGGTTTGTTCTCGTCGAGGGAGGCTCCTACAATGAGCAGTACTTC. The chain joins TRBV11-2 to TRBJ2-7, with TRBD2 as a possible D gene (6 bases). This CDR3 comprises 18 residues. Germline assignment: CDR1 SGHAT and CDR2 FQNNGV. V shed 6 bases and J shed 7 bases, with 31 bases lying between them.

The chain links TRBV10-3 to TRBJ1-1; D possibly corresponds to TRBD1 (6 bases). The germline V and J ends were trimmed by 4 bases and 3 bases, with 9 bases remaining between them. Germline CDR1 reads ENHRY; CDR2 reads SYGVKD. CDR3 length: 13 residues. CDR3 bases: TGTGCCATCAGTGCAAACAGGGACACTGAAGCTTTCTTT. Translation gives CAISANRDTEAFF.